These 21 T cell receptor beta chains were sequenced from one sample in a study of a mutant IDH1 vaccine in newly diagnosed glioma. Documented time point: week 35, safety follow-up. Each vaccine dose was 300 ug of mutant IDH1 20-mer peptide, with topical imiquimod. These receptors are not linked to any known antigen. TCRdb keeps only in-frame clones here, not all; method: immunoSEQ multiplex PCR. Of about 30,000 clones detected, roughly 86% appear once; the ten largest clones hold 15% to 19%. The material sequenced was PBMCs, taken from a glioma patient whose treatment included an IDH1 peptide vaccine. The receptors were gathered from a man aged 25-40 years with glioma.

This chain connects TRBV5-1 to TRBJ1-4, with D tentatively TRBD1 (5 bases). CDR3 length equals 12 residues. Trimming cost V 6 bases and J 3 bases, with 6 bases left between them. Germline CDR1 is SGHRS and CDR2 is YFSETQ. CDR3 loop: CASMGANEKLFF. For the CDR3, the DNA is TGCGCCAGCATGGGGGCTAATGAAAAACTGTTTTTT.

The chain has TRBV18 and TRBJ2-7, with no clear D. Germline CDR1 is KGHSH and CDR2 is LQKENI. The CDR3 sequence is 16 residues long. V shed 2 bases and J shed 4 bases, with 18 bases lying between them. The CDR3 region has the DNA TGTGCCAGCTCACCAGGATATGACCCCTTAGGGTACGAGCAGTACTTC. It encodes CASSPGYDPLGYEQYF.

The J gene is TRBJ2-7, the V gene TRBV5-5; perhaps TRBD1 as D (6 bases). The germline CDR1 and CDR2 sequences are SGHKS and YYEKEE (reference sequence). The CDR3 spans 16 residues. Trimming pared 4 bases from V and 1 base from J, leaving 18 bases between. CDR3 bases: TGTGCCAGCAGCCAGTCCCAGGGGATAAAATCCTACGAGCAGTACTTC. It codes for CASSQSQGIKSYEQYF.

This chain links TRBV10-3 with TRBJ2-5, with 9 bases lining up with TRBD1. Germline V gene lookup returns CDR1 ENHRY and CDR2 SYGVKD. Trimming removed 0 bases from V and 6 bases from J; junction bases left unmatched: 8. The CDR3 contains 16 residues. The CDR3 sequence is CAISESGRQGVKTQYF. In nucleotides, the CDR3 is TGTGCCATCAGTGAGTCCGGGAGACAGGGGGTTAAGACCCAGTACTTC.

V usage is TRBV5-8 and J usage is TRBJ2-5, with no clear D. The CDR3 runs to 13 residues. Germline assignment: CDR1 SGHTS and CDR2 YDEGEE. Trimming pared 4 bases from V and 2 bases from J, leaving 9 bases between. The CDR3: CASSKPGQETQYF. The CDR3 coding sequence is TGTGCCAGCAGCAAACCTGGGCAAGAGACCCAGTACTTC.

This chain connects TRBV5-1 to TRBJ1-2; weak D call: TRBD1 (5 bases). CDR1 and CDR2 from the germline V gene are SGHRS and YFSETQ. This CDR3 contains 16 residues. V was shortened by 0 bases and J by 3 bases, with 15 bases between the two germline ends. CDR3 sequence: CASSLVSGGYDYGYTF. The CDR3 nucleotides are TGCGCCAGCAGCTTGGTGTCGGGGGGGTACGACTATGGCTACACCTTC.

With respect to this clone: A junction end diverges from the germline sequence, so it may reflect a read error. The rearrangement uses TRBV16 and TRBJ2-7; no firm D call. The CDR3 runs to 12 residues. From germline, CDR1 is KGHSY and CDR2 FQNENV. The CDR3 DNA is TGTGCCAGCAGCCAATCGGCGGCTGAGTGGGACTTC. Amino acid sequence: CASSQSAAEWDF.

Here the CDR3 DNA reads TGTGCCAGCTCACGTTCCGGGACTTATACCGGGGAGCTGTTTTTT. As protein: CASSRSGTYTGELFF. The V gene is TRBV18, the J gene TRBJ2-2; weak D call: TRBD2 (6 bases). Germline assignment: CDR1 KGHSH and CDR2 LQKENI. Trimming removed 4 bases from V and 5 bases from J, with 14 bases in between. The CDR3 runs to 15 residues.

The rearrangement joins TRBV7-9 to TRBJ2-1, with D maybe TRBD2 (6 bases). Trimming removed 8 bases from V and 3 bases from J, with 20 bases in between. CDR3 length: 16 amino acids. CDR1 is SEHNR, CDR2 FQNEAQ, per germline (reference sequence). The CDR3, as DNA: TGTGCCAGCCCTATGGGGGAGGACGGATACTACAATGAGCAGTTCTTC. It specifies CASPMGEDGYYNEQFF.

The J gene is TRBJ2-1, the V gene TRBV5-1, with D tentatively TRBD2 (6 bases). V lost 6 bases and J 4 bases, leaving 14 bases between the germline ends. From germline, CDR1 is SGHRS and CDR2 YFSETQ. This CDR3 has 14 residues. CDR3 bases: TGCGCCAGCAACGGGGAGGTCGATTACAATGAGCAGTTCTTC. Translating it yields CASNGEVDYNEQFF.

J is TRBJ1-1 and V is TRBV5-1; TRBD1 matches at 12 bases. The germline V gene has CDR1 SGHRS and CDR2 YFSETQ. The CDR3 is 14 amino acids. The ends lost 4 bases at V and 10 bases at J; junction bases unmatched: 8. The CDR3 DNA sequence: TGCGCCAGCAGCCCGGGACAGGGGGCCTCGTTAGCTTTCTTT. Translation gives CASSPGQGASLAFF.

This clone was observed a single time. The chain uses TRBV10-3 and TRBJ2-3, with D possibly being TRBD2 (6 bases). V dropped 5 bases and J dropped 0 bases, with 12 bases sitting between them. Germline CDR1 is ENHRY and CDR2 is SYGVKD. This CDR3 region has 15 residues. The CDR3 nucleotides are TGTGCCATCAGTCATAGCGGCCCGAGCACAGATACGCAGTATTTT. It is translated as CAISHSGPSTDTQYF.

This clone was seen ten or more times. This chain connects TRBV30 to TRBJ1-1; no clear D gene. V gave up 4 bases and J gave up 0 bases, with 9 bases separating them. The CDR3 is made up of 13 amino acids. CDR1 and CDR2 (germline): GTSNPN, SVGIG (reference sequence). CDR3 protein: CAWKGQVNTEAFF. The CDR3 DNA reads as TGTGCCTGGAAAGGTCAAGTGAACACTGAAGCTTTCTTT.

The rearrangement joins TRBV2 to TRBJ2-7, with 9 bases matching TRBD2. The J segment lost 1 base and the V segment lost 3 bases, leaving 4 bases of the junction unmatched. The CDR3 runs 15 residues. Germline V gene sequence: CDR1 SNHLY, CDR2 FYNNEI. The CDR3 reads CASSDSAGGSYEQYF. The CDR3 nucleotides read TGTGCCAGCAGTGATTCAGCGGGAGGATCCTACGAGCAGTACTTC.

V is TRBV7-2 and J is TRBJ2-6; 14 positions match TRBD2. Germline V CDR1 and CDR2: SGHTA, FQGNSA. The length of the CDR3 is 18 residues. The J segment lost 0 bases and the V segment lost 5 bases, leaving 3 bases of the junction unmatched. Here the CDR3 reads CASSDGLAGGSGANVLTF. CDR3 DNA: TGTGCCAGCAGCGACGGACTAGCGGGAGGCTCTGGGGCCAACGTCCTGACTTTC.

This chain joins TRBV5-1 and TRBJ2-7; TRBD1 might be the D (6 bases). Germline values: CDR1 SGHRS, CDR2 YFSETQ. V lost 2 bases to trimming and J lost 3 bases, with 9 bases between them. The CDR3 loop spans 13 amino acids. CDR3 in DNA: TGCGCCAGCAGCTTAGGGACAAACTACGAGCAGTACTTC. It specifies CASSLGTNYEQYF.

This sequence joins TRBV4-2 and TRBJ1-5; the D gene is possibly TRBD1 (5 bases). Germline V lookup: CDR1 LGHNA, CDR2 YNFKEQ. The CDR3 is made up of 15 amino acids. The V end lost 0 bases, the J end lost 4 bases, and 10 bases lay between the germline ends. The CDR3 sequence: CASSQEEGNNQPQHF. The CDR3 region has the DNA TGTGCCAGCAGCCAAGAGGAGGGGAATAATCAGCCCCAGCATTTT.

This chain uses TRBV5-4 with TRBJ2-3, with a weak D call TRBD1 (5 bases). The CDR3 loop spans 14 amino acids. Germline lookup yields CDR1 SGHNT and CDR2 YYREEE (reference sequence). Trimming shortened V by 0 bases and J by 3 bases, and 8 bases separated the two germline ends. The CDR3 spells CASSLAKGTDTQYF. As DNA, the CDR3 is TGTGCCAGCAGCTTGGCCAAGGGGACAGATACGCAGTATTTT.

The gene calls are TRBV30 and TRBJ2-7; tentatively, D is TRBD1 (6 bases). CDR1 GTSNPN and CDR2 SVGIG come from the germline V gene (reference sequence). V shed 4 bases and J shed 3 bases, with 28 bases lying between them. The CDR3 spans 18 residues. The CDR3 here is CAWKLPFRRDNKDYEQYF. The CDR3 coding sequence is TGTGCCTGGAAGCTACCCTTTCGCCGGGACAATAAAGACTACGAGCAGTACTTC.

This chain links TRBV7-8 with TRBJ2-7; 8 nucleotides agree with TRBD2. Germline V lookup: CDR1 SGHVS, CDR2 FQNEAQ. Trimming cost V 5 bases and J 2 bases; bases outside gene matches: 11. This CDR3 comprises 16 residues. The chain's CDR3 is CASSERGLADTYEQYF. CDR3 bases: TGTGCCAGCAGCGAACGTGGACTAGCTGACACCTACGAGCAGTACTTC.

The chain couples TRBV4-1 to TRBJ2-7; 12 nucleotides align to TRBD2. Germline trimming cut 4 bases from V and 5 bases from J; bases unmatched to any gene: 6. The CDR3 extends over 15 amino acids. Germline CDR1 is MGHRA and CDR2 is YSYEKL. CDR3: CASSPWTSGTNEQYF. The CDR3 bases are TGCGCCAGCAGCCCGTGGACTAGCGGGACCAACGAGCAGTACTTC.